These T cell receptor beta chains were read from a single sample in a study of blood T cell repertoires in COVID-19. Libraries were prepared by immunoSEQ multiplex PCR; TCRdb keeps only in-frame clonotypes and omits some of them. This sample yields about 140,000 clones, of which roughly 88% are seen a single time; around 1.7% belongs to the top ten. Sequenced input: peripheral blood. Receptors originate from a woman between 50 and 59 years old with acute or convalescent COVID-19. Each CDR3 is given with its conserved first and last residue. Each record gives: D gene, CDR3 length, clone size, V gene, J gene, CDR3 protein, CDR3 DNA. The D gene is left open where the match is weak. Not all rows give a size; the values are once, few, many and, for expanded clones, a class.

d_gene: -
len: 15
abundance: -
v_gene: TRBV19
j_gene: TRBJ2-2
CDR3aa: CASRTGSIDTGELFF
CDR3nt: TGTGCCAGTAGAACAGGGAGTATAGACACCGGGGAGCTGTTTTTT

d_gene: -
len: 13
abundance: -
v_gene: TRBV5-8
j_gene: TRBJ2-3
CDR3aa: CASSLREPDTQYF
CDR3nt: TGTGCCAGCAGCTTACGGGAGCCAGATACGCAGTATTTT

d_gene: -
len: 14
abundance: -
v_gene: TRBV10-3
j_gene: TRBJ1-1
CDR3aa: CAISEGQPYTEAFF
CDR3nt: TGTGCCATCAGTGAGGGGCAACCCTACACTGAAGCTTTCTTT

d_gene: -
len: 13
abundance: -
v_gene: TRBV5-1
j_gene: TRBJ2-3
CDR3aa: CASGTLALDTQYF
CDR3nt: TGCGCCAGCGGTACTCTAGCGTTAGATACGCAGTATTTT

d_gene: TRBD1
len: 15
abundance: -
v_gene: TRBV6-6
j_gene: TRBJ1-2
CDR3aa: CASSHRTGKNYGYTF
CDR3nt: TGTGCCAGCAGTCACCGGACAGGAAAGAACTATGGCTACACCTTC

d_gene: -
len: 14
abundance: -
v_gene: TRBV27
j_gene: TRBJ2-3
CDR3aa: CASGWTASTDTQYF
CDR3nt: TGTGCCAGCGGATGGACAGCTAGCACAGATACGCAGTATTTT

d_gene: TRBD2
len: 15
abundance: -
v_gene: TRBV6-6
j_gene: TRBJ2-1
CDR3aa: CASSVLAGGPNEQFF
CDR3nt: TGTGCCAGCAGTGTTCTAGCGGGAGGGCCAAATGAGCAGTTCTTC

d_gene: TRBD1
len: 14
abundance: -
v_gene: TRBV6-1
j_gene: TRBJ2-7
CDR3aa: CASSWGTGTGEQYF
CDR3nt: TGTGCCAGCAGTTGGGGGACAGGGACGGGGGAGCAGTACTTC

d_gene: -
len: 13
abundance: -
v_gene: TRBV7-2
j_gene: TRBJ1-1
CDR3aa: CASSFAPTVEAFF
CDR3nt: TGTGCCAGCAGCTTTGCCCCGACTGTGGAAGCTTTCTTT

d_gene: -
len: 14
abundance: -
v_gene: TRBV11-2
j_gene: TRBJ1-1
CDR3aa: CASSLAQGFTEAFF
CDR3nt: TGTGCCAGCAGCTTAGCGCAGGGTTTCACTGAAGCTTTCTTT

d_gene: TRBD2
len: 16
abundance: -
v_gene: TRBV9
j_gene: TRBJ2-7
CDR3aa: CASSATGGLAPYEQYF
CDR3nt: TGTGCCAGCAGCGCAACGGGGGGACTAGCGCCCTACGAGCAGTACTTC

d_gene: TRBD2
len: 14
abundance: -
v_gene: TRBV7-3
j_gene: TRBJ2-5
CDR3aa: CASSRGGAGETQYF
CDR3nt: TGTGCCAGCAGCCGCGGGGGGGCGGGTGAGACCCAGTACTTC

d_gene: -
len: 14
abundance: -
v_gene: TRBV6-6
j_gene: TRBJ1-2
CDR3aa: CASSYYRDNYGYTF
CDR3nt: TGTGCCAGCAGTTACTATCGGGATAACTATGGCTACACCTTC

d_gene: -
len: 14
abundance: -
v_gene: TRBV27
j_gene: TRBJ1-4
CDR3aa: CASSFSGTAEKLFF
CDR3nt: TGTGCCAGCAGTTTCTCGGGTACGGCTGAAAAACTGTTTTTT

d_gene: TRBD1
len: 12
abundance: -
v_gene: TRBV27
j_gene: TRBJ1-2
CDR3aa: CASSGTAYGYTF
CDR3nt: TGTGCCAGCAGTGGGACAGCTTATGGCTACACCTTC

d_gene: -
len: 17
abundance: -
v_gene: TRBV27
j_gene: TRBJ1-4
CDR3aa: CASSLVRTPWRGEKLFF
CDR3nt: TGTGCCAGCAGTTTAGTTAGGACACCCTGGAGAGGTGAAAAACTGTTTTTT

d_gene: -
len: 16
abundance: -
v_gene: TRBV13
j_gene: TRBJ1-1
CDR3aa: CASSFDRQGGGTEAFF
CDR3nt: TGTGCCAGCAGCTTCGATCGCCAAGGGGGTGGTACTGAAGCTTTCTTT

d_gene: TRBD1
len: 14
abundance: many
v_gene: TRBV4-2
j_gene: TRBJ1-3
CDR3aa: CASSLGTVGNTIYF
CDR3nt: TGTGCCAGCAGCCTAGGGACAGTTGGAAACACCATATATTTT

d_gene: -
len: 18
abundance: once
v_gene: TRBV28
j_gene: TRBJ1-5
CDR3aa: CASSLGGAGAEGNQPQHF
CDR3nt: TGTGCCAGCAGTTTGGGAGGAGCCGGGGCTGAAGGCAATCAGCCCCAGCATTTT

d_gene: TRBD2
len: 16
abundance: once
v_gene: TRBV6-2/TRBV6-3
j_gene: TRBJ2-2
CDR3aa: CASSSSRTSGPGELFF
CDR3nt: TGTGCCAGCAGTTCCTCTAGGACTAGCGGGCCCGGGGAGCTGTTTTTT

d_gene: TRBD2
len: 18
abundance: -
v_gene: TRBV7-8
j_gene: TRBJ2-7
CDR3aa: CASSLDVGTSGRSYEQYF
CDR3nt: TGTGCCAGCAGCTTAGACGTAGGTACTAGCGGGCGCTCCTACGAGCAGTACTTC

d_gene: -
len: 13
abundance: -
v_gene: TRBV12-3/TRBV12-4
j_gene: TRBJ1-2
CDR3aa: CASSRPGNYGYTF
CDR3nt: TGTGCCAGCAGTCGCCCAGGCAACTATGGCTACACCTTC

d_gene: TRBD2
len: 14
abundance: -
v_gene: TRBV3-1/TRBV3-2
j_gene: TRBJ2-7
CDR3aa: CASSRGASPYEQYF
CDR3nt: TGTGCCAGCTCGCGGGGGGCTAGCCCCTACGAGCAGTACTTC

d_gene: TRBD2
len: 14
abundance: -
v_gene: TRBV29-1
j_gene: TRBJ2-7
CDR3aa: CSVYGLAGSYEQYF
CDR3nt: TGCAGCGTCTACGGACTAGCGGGATCGTACGAGCAGTACTTC

d_gene: -
len: 14
abundance: -
v_gene: TRBV6-4
j_gene: TRBJ1-2
CDR3aa: CASSDVPGVGGYTF
CDR3nt: TGTGCCAGCAGTGACGTGCCGGGAGTCGGGGGCTACACCTTC